This T cell receptor (beta chain) was sequenced for a study of lymphopenia after photon versus proton radiotherapy. The ends were cut back, 2 bases at V and 0 bases at J, with 13 bases in the middle. This CDR3 contains 17 residues. The germline CDR1 and CDR2 sequences are MGHRA and YSYEKL. Clones were sequenced by immunoSEQ multiplex PCR, and TCRdb holds only the in-frame ones, with some missing. The sample includes around 20,000 clones, 84% of them seen just once. General study points: Proton therapy kept repertoires fairly stable, unlike photons, which gained effector/memory cells. After lymphocyte nadir, photon-treated repertoires showed oligoclonal expansion, especially CD8+ Temra.

Regarding this clone: What it binds is unknown.

The sample consisted of peripheral blood, taken from a patient treated with photon-based radiotherapy. This chain connects TRBV4-1 to TRBJ2-2; D may match TRBD1 or TRBD2 (5 bases each). The clonotype comes from a woman aged 50 to 65 with pancreatic cancer. In DNA form, the CDR3 reads TGCGCCAGCAGCCAATGGGCCGGGGCCCCGAACACCGGGGAGCTGTTTTTT. It codes for CASSQWAGAPNTGELFF.